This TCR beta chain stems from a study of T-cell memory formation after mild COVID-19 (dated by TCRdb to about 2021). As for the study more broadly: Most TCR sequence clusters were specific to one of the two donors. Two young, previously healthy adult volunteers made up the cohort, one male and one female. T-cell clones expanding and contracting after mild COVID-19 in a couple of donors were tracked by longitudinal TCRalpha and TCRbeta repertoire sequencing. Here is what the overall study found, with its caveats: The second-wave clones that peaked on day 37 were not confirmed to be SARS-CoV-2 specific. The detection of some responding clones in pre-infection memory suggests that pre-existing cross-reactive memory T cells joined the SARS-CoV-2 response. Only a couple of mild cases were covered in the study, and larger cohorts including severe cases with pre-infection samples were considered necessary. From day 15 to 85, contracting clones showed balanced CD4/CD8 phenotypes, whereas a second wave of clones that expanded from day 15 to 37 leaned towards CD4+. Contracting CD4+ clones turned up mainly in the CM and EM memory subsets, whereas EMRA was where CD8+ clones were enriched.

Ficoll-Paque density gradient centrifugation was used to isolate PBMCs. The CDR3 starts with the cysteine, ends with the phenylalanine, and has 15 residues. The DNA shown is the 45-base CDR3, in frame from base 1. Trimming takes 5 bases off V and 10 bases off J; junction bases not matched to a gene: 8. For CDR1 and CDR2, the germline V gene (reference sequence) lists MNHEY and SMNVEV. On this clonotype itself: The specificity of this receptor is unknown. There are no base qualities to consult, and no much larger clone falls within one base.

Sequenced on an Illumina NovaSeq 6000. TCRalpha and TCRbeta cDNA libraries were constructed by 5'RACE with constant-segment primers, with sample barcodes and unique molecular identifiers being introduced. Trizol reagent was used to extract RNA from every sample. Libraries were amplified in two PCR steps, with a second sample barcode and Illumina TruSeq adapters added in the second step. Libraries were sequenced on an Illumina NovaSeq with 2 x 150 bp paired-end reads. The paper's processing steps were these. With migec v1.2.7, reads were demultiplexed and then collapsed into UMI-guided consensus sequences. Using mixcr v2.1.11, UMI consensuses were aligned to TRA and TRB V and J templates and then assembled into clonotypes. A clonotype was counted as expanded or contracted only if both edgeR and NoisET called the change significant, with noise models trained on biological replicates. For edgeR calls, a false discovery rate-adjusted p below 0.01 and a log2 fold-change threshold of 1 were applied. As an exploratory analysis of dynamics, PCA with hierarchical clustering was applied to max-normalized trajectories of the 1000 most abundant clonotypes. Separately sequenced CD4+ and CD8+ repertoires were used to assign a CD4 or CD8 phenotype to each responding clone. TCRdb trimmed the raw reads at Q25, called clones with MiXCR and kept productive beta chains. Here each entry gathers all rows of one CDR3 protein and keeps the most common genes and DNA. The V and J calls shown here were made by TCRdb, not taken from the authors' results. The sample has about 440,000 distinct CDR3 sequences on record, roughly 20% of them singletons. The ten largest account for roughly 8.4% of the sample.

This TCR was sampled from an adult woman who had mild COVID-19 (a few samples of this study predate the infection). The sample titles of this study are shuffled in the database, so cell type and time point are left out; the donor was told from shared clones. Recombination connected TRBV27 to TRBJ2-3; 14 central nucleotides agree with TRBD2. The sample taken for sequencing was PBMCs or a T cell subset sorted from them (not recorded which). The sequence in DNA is TGTGCCAGCAGTGCCCAGACTAGCGGGAGGGCCGCGCAGTATTTT. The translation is CASSAQTSGRAAQYF.